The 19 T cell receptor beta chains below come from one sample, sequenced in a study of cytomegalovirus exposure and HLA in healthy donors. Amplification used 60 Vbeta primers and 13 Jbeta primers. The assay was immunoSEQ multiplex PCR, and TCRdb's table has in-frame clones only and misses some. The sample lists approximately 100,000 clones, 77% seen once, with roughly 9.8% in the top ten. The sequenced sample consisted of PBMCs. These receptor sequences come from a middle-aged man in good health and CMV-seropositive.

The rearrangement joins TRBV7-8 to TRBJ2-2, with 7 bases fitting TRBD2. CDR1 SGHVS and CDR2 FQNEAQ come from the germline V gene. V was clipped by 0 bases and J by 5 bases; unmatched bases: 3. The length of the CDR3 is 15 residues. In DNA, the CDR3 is TGTGCCAGCAGCTTAGCGTGGGGGGGAACCGGGGAGCTGTTTTTT. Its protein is CASSLAWGGTGELFF.

CDR3 DNA sequence: TGTGCCAGCATAGAGATGAACAATCAGCCCCAGCATTTT. This sequence encodes CASIEMNNQPQHF. V usage is TRBV6-6 and J usage is TRBJ1-5; D ambiguous. Trimming removed 7 bases from V and 3 bases from J, with 10 bases in between. The germline V gene encodes CDR1 MNHNY and CDR2 SVGAGI (reference sequence). The CDR3 is 13 amino acids.

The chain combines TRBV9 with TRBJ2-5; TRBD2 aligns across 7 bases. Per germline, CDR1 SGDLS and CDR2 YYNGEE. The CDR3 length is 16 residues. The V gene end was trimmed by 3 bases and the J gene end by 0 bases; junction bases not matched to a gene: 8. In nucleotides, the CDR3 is TGTGCCAGCAGCGCCCGGGACTACCCTAACCAAGAGACCCAGTACTTC. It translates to CASSARDYPNQETQYF.

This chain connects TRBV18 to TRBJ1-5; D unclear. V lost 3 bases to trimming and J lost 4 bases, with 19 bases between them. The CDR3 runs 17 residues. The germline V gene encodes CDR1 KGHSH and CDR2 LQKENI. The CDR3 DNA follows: TGTGCCAGCTCACCCACCCGGGTGAGGTCCGGGAATCAGCCCCAGCATTTT. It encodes CASSPTRVRSGNQPQHF.

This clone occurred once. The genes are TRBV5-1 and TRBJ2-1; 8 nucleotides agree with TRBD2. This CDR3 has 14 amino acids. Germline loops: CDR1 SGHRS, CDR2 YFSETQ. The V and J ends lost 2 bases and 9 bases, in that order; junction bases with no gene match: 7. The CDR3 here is CASSFTSGSGEQFF. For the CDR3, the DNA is TGCGCCAGCAGCTTCACTAGCGGTAGCGGTGAGCAGTTCTTC.

The CDR3 sequence is CASSGGQGFRYEQYF. The DNA of the CDR3 is TGCGCCAGCAGCGGGGGACAGGGGTTTAGGTACGAGCAGTACTTC. V is TRBV5-1 and J is TRBJ2-7; TRBD1 agrees at 10 bases. In germline, CDR1 is SGHRS, CDR2 YFSETQ. The V segment lost 4 bases and the J segment 4 bases; nucleotides outside the gene matches: 8. This CDR3 spans 15 amino acids.

CDR3 in DNA: TGCGCCAGCAGCCAAGATGGGCAGTTACTGGGTGAAAAACTGTTTTTT. Residues: CASSQDGQLLGEKLFF. This rearrangement joins TRBV4-1 to TRBJ1-4, with D unclear. This CDR3 has 16 amino acids. V shed 0 bases and J shed 7 bases, with 15 bases lying between them. The germline V gene encodes CDR1 MGHRA and CDR2 YSYEKL.

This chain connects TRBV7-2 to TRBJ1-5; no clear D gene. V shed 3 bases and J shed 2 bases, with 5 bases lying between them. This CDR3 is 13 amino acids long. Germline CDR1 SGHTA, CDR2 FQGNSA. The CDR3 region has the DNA TGTGCCAGCAGCTTTAATGGCAATCAGCCCCAGCATTTT. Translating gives CASSFNGNQPQHF.

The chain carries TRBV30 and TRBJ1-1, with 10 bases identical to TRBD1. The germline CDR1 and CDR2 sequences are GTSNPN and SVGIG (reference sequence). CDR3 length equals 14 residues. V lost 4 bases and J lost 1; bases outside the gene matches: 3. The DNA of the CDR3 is TGTGCCTGGAATAGGGACAGGGGGAACACTGAAGCTTTCTTT. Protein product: CAWNRDRGNTEAFF.

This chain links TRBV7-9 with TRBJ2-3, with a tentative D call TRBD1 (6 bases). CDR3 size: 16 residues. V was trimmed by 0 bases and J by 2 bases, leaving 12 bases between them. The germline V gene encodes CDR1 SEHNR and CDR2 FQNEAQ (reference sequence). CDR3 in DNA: TGTGCCAGCAGCTTAGCGTTGGGGGCCTTCACAGATACGCAGTATTTT. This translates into CASSLALGAFTDTQYF.

This chain's CDR3 is CASRAGPNTGELFF. Written as DNA, the CDR3 is TGTGCCAGCAGAGCGGGGCCGAACACCGGGGAGCTGTTTTTT. The chain carries TRBV2 and TRBJ2-2, with 7 bases aligning to TRBD2. The CDR3 length is 14 residues. The V segment lost 6 bases and the J segment 0 bases; nucleotides outside the gene matches: 1. CDR1 is SNHLY, CDR2 FYNNEI, per germline.

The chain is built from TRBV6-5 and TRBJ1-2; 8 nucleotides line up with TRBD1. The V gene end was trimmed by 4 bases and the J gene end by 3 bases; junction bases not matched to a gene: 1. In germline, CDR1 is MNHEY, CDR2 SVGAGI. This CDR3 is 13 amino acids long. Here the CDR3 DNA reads TGTGCCAGCAGTTTGACAGGGGACTATGGCTACACCTTC. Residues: CASSLTGDYGYTF.

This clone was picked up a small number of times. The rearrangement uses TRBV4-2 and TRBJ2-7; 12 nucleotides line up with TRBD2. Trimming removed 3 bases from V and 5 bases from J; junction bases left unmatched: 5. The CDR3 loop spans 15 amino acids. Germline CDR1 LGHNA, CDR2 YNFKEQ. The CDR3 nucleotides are TGTGCCAGCAGCCAGACTAGCGGGGGTCTCCACGAGCAGTACTTC. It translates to CASSQTSGGLHEQYF.

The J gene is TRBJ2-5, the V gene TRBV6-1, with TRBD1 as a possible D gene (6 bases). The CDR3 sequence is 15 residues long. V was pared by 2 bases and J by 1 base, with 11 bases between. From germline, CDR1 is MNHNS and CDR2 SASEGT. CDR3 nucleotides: TGTGCCAGCAGTGAATGGGCAGGGGTCCAAGAGACCCAGTACTTC. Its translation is CASSEWAGVQETQYF.

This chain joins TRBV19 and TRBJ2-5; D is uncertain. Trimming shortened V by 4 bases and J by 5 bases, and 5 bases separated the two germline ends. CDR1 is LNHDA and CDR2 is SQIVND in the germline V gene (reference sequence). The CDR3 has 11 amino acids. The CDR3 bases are TGTGCCAGTAGTACTAGGGAGACCCAGTACTTC. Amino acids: CASSTRETQYF.

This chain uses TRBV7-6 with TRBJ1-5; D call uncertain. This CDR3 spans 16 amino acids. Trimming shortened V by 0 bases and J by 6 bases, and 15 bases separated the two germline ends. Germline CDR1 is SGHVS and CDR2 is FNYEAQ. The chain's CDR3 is CASSLAGGPVGQPQHF. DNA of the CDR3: TGTGCCAGCAGCTTAGCTGGCGGGCCAGTGGGTCAGCCCCAGCATTTT.

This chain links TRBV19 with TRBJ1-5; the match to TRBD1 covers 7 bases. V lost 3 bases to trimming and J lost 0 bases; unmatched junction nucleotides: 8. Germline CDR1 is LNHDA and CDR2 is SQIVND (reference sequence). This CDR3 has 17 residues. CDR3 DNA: TGTGCCAGTAGTATTTCTCAGGGGGGATATAGCAATCAGCCCCAGCATTTT. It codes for CASSISQGGYSNQPQHF.

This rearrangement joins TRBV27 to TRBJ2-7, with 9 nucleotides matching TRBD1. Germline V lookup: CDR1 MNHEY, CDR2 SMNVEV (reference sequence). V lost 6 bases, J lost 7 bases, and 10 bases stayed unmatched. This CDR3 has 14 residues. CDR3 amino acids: CASSQQGALGEQYF. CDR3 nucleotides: TGTGCCAGCAGCCAACAGGGGGCACTTGGGGAGCAGTACTTC.

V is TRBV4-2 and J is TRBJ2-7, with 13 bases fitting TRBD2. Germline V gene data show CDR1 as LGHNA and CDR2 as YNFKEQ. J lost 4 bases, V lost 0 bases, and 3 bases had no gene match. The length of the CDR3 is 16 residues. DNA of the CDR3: TGTGCCAGCAGCCAAGATCCGACTAGCGGGGGGTACGAGCAGTACTTC. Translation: CASSQDPTSGGYEQYF.